This T cell receptor beta chain derives from a study of shared clonotypes between healthy human individuals. As for the study in general: CD8 memory received one plate per donor, CD8 naive two, CD4 memory three and CD4 naive three.

Study outcomes and limitations: In this cohort, only blood was sampled, and tissue repertoires likely differ. Clonotype sharing among donors was expected to depend on sequencing depth. Several donors held approximately 4.5% of naive CD4 clonotypes in common.

The data were produced by immunoSEQ multiplex PCR, yet TCRdb's version contains in-frame clones alone and is incomplete. The repertoire holds hundreds of thousands of clones, around 73% seen once, with 1.5% to 2% in the top ten. J lost 4 bases, V lost 3 bases, and 7 bases had no gene match. Germline assignment: CDR1 MDHEN and CDR2 SYDVKM. CDR3 length equals 16 residues. This clone was found once. Its antigen is not known. This receptor was identified in a woman aged 25-40 years in good health. Sample: memory CD4+ T cells sorted from blood. The subset: CD45RA-negative fraction. The rearrangement joins TRBV28 to TRBJ1-3, with TRBD1 matching over 9 bases. CDR3 region: CASSFRDRVSGNTIYF. CDR3 DNA sequence: TGTGCCAGCAGTTTCCGGGACAGGGTATCAGGAAACACCATATATTTT.